This T cell receptor (beta chain) was documented in a study of PD-1 blockade in mismatch repair-deficient tumors. Study observations and caveats: Tumor-resident clones, often absent from pretreatment blood, expanded after pembrolizumab and then contracted.

Sequencing was performed with immunoSEQ multiplex PCR; in TCRdb, only in-frame clones are kept and a portion is missing. The sample has about 79,000 clones, roughly 80% seen once. Germline V gene data show CDR1 as MGHRA and CDR2 as YSYEKL. Trimming cost V 4 bases and J 0 bases; bases outside gene matches: 4. CDR3 size: 15 residues. Note on this clone: What it binds is not known.

The sample in question was peripheral blood, obtained 44 weeks after starting pembrolizumab. The source is an adult with mismatch repair-deficient cancer. V gene TRBV4-1 combines with J gene TRBJ2-7; 9 bases are a match to TRBD1. This CDR3 is CASSLLTGGSYEQYF. CDR3 nucleotides: TGCGCCAGCAGCCTCCTGACAGGGGGCTCCTACGAGCAGTACTTC.